Below are 28 T cell receptor beta chains sequenced from a single sample in a study of cytomegalovirus exposure and HLA in healthy donors. The PCR was carried out with 60 Vbeta primers and 13 Jbeta primers. The repertoire was sequenced with immunoSEQ multiplex PCR; TCRdb's copy has only in-frame clones and lacks some. The sample carries 130,000 to 150,000 clones, 60% to 85% recorded once. Sequencing input: PBMCs. These TCRs come from a male donor in good health and CMV-seronegative.

V gene TRBV6-1 combines with J gene TRBJ1-1, with D possibly TRBD1 on 5 matching bases. V was cut by 5 bases and J by 0 bases, with 13 bases left in between. Germline CDR1 and CDR2: MNHNS and SASEGT. This CDR3 spans 15 amino acids. CDR3 in amino acids: CASSFTGLLNTEAFF. DNA of the CDR3: TGTGCCAGCAGTTTCACGGGACTCTTGAACACTGAAGCTTTCTTT.

Worth noting for this clone: Other DNA sequences in the sample encode the same CDR3. J is TRBJ2-3 and V is TRBV19; D may be TRBD1 (5 bases). The V end lost 1 base, the J end lost 2 bases, and 7 bases lay between the germline ends. Germline assignment: CDR1 LNHDA and CDR2 SQIVND (reference sequence). The CDR3 is 14 amino acids. This CDR3 reads CASSIGQNTDTQYF. The CDR3 coding sequence is TGTGCCAGTAGTATAGGACAGAACACAGATACGCAGTATTTT.

This clone came up a few times. CDR3 in DNA: TGCGCCAGCAGCTCTCAGGGGGACCGGCTTGGAAACACCATATATTTT. Its protein product is CASSSQGDRLGNTIYF. The V gene is TRBV5-1, the J gene TRBJ1-3; 7 nucleotides line up with TRBD1. CDR1 and CDR2 (germline): SGHRS, YFSETQ. V lost 3 bases, J lost 3 bases, and 9 bases stayed unmatched. This CDR3 contains 16 residues.

This clone was seen only once. The chain links TRBV6-4 to TRBJ1-5; D is ambiguous. This CDR3 region has 13 residues. V shed 9 bases and J shed 4 bases, with 13 bases lying between them. CDR1 MRHNA and CDR2 SNTAGT come from the germline V gene. The CDR3 region has the DNA TGTGCCAGGCTTACAGTGGCAAATCAGCCCCAGCATTTT. Translated: CARLTVANQPQHF.

This rearrangement joins TRBV9 to TRBJ2-3; no reliable D call. The V gene lost 0 bases and the J gene lost 0 bases, with 8 bases spanning the gap. This CDR3 contains 15 residues. Per the germline V gene, CDR1 is SGDLS and CDR2 is YYNGEE. The CDR3 DNA is TGTGCCAGCAGCGTAGGACTGACTAGCACAGATACGCAGTATTTT. It yields the protein CASSVGLTSTDTQYF.

Only one count was recorded for this clone. V and J are TRBV4-3 and TRBJ2-3; 7 bases are shared with TRBD2. Unmatched junction bases numbered 7, after V lost 2 bases and J lost 2 bases. CDR3 size: 16 residues. Germline CDR1 LGHNA, CDR2 YSLEER. CDR3 sequence reads: CASSQWLAEYTDTQYF. The CDR3 nucleotides are TGCGCCAGCAGCCAATGGCTAGCGGAATACACAGATACGCAGTATTTT.

This clone has a single count. The V call is TRBV10-3, the J call TRBJ2-2; D remains unclear. From germline, CDR1 is ENHRY and CDR2 SYGVKD. The ends were cut back, 5 bases at V and 5 bases at J, with 6 bases in the middle. This CDR3 contains 12 residues. CDR3 DNA: TGTGCCATCAGTTTCTATACCGGGGAGCTGTTTTTT. This codes for CAISFYTGELFF.

V is TRBV19 and J is TRBJ2-1; the match to TRBD2 covers 14 bases. Germline V gene data show CDR1 as LNHDA and CDR2 as SQIVND (reference sequence). Germline trimming cut 4 bases from V and 6 bases from J; bases unmatched to any gene: 8. The CDR3 runs 17 residues. CDR3 sequence (DNA): TGTGCCAGTAGTACGAGAGGGACTAGCGGGAGTATCAATGAGCAGTTCTTC. It encodes CASSTRGTSGSINEQFF.

The chain recombines TRBV4-1 with TRBJ2-5; D is ambiguous. The closer fit of TRBJ2-7 to the DNA end suggests the J call may be wrong. This CDR3 is built from 15 residues. Germline CDR1 MGHRA, CDR2 YSYEKL. CDR3 in DNA: TGCGCCAGCAGCCAAGGGGCAGATTACTCCTACGAGCAGTACTTC. Protein product: CASSQGADYSYEQYF.

This clone was detected only once. The V call is TRBV30, the J call TRBJ2-5; D might be TRBD1 (6 bases). The CDR3 extends over 14 amino acids. Trimming took 4 bases from V and 3 from J, leaving 15 bases between them. In germline, CDR1 is GTSNPN, CDR2 SVGIG (reference sequence). This CDR3 is CAWIGAGAEETQYF. The DNA for the CDR3 is TGTGCCTGGATAGGCGCAGGGGCCGAAGAGACCCAGTACTTC.

This CDR3 is CASSLGTPSTDTQYF. The CDR3 DNA sequence: TGTGCCAGCAGTTTGGGGACACCTAGCACAGATACGCAGTATTTT. V and J are TRBV27 and TRBJ2-3; D is possibly TRBD1 (6 bases). Germline-derived CDR1 and CDR2 are MNHEY and SMNVEV (reference sequence). This CDR3 has 15 amino acids. The V end was cut by 3 bases, the J end by 0 bases, with 10 bases between.

V gene TRBV5-4 combines with J gene TRBJ2-2; D is perhaps TRBD2 (5 bases). This CDR3 is built from 15 residues. Germline V lookup: CDR1 SGHNT, CDR2 YYREEE (reference sequence). V was pared by 1 base and J by 2 bases, with 9 bases between. CDR3: CASSLRDFNTGELFF. CDR3 coding DNA: TGTGCCAGCAGCTTGCGGGATTTCAACACCGGGGAGCTGTTTTTT.

The chain recombines TRBV2 with TRBJ1-1, with D unresolved. This CDR3 spans 14 amino acids. Trimming removed 4 bases at V and 0 bases at J, with 9 bases between. Germline V gene lookup returns CDR1 SNHLY and CDR2 FYNNEI. Here the CDR3 reads CASSVGGMNTEAFF. CDR3 nucleotides: TGTGCCAGCAGTGTGGGAGGGATGAACACTGAAGCTTTCTTT.

This clone was observed a handful of times. The gene calls are TRBV29-1 and TRBJ2-3; a possible D gene is TRBD1 (6 bases). Germline values: CDR1 SQVTM, CDR2 ANQGSEA. The V and J ends lost 7 bases and 0 bases respectively, with 14 bases between them. The CDR3 is made up of 14 amino acids. The CDR3 region has the DNA TGCAGCGGTGACTCCGGGACAAGCACAGATACGCAGTATTTT. It codes for CSGDSGTSTDTQYF.

The chain employs TRBV4-1 and TRBJ1-1; perhaps TRBD1 as D (6 bases). V lost 0 bases and J lost 7, with 15 bases in between. CDR1 is MGHRA and CDR2 is YSYEKL in the germline V gene. This CDR3 region has 15 residues. In nucleotides, the CDR3 is TGCGCCAGCAGCCAAGAATCGTGGGGGCAAGGTGAAGCTTTCTTT. Translated, it gives CASSQESWGQGEAFF.

This chain connects TRBV5-1 to TRBJ2-2, with 13 bases identical to TRBD2. The CDR3 contains 17 residues. V trimming: 6 bases; J trimming: 6 bases; junction bases outside the gene matches: 11. In germline, CDR1 is SGHRS, CDR2 YFSETQ. CDR3 amino acids: CASTQILAGGPSGELFF. CDR3 DNA sequence: TGCGCCAGCACCCAGATACTAGCGGGAGGGCCATCCGGGGAGCTGTTTTTT. Variable domain in full (rest from reference TRBV5-1 and TRBJ2-2): KAGVTQTPRYLIKTRGQQVTLSCSPISGHRSVSWYQQTPGQGLQFLFEYFSETQRNKGNFPGRFSGRQFSNSRSEMNVSTLELGDSALYLCASTQILAGGPSGELFFGEGSRLTVL.

The J gene is TRBJ1-6, the V gene TRBV5-1, with 9 bases identical to TRBD1. CDR3 length: 18 amino acids. Germline V gene lookup returns CDR1 SGHRS and CDR2 YFSETQ. V was pared by 0 bases and J by 1 base, with 5 bases of the junction left unmatched. The CDR3 loop is CASSLADGTGSYNSPLHF. Here the CDR3 DNA reads TGCGCCAGCAGCTTGGCCGACGGGACAGGGTCCTATAATTCACCCCTCCACTTT. The full variable domain, its missing parts supplied by reference TRBV5-1 and TRBJ1-6, is KAGVTQTPRYLIKTRGQQVTLSCSPISGHRSVSWYQQTPGQGLQFLFEYFSETQRNKGNFPGRFSGRQFSNSRSEMNVSTLELGDSALYLCASSLADGTGSYNSPLHFGNGTRLTVT.

The rearrangement uses TRBV7-2 and TRBJ2-5; 11 nucleotides agree with TRBD2. Germline V gene sequence: CDR1 SGHTA, CDR2 FQGNSA. CDR3 length: 19 amino acids. With V trimmed by 1 base and J by 6 bases, 16 bases remained unmatched. Here the CDR3 reads CASSLEITIAGGHLKTQYF. CDR3 DNA: TGTGCCAGCAGCTTAGAAATAACGATAGCGGGGGGGCATCTGAAGACCCAGTACTTC.

This clone was picked up one time. The CDR3 sequence is CASSHGTGQETQYF. The CDR3 DNA is TGCGCCAGCAGCCATGGGACAGGGCAAGAGACCCAGTACTTC. This chain links TRBV4-1 with TRBJ2-5; TRBD1 matches 9 bases. The CDR3 runs to 14 residues. V lost 3 bases to trimming and J lost 2 bases; unmatched junction nucleotides: 1. From germline, CDR1 is MGHRA and CDR2 YSYEKL.

The genes are TRBV29-1 and TRBJ1-1; D gene unclear. The CDR3 length is 14 residues. Between the trimmed V and J ends, which lost 4 bases and 0 bases, there was a span of 12 bases. CDR1 and CDR2 (germline): SQVTM, ANQGSEA. The CDR3 sequence is CSVAQSFMNTEAFF. In DNA form, the CDR3 reads TGCAGCGTTGCGCAGTCATTCATGAACACTGAAGCTTTCTTT.

V usage is TRBV7-9 and J usage is TRBJ2-5; 11 nucleotides line up with TRBD2. After removal of 5 bases from V and 5 bases from J, the junction contained 4 bases not matched to a gene. There are 14 residues in the CDR3. Germline V lookup: CDR1 SEHNR, CDR2 FQNEAQ (reference sequence). CDR3 nucleotide sequence: TGTGCCAGCAGCACGGGACTAGCGGCGGAGACCCAGTACTTC. Its protein is CASSTGLAAETQYF.

V gene TRBV20-1 combines with J gene TRBJ2-5, with a tentative D call TRBD2 (5 bases). The germline gives CDR1 DFQATT, CDR2 SNEGSKA (reference sequence). This CDR3 region has 11 residues. CDR3 region: CSERAQETQYF. The DNA for the CDR3 is TGCAGCGAGAGGGCCCAAGAGACCCAGTACTTC.

The genes are TRBV11-2 and TRBJ1-1; D gene unclear. The CDR3 is 13 amino acids. Per the germline V gene, CDR1 is SGHAT and CDR2 is FQNNGV. The germline V and J ends were trimmed by 5 bases and 0 bases, with 7 bases remaining between them. In nucleotides, the CDR3 is TGTGCCAGCAGCCGAGGGATGAACACTGAAGCTTTCTTT. As protein: CASSRGMNTEAFF.

This clone was counted a single time. The gene calls are TRBV30 and TRBJ2-3; D is perhaps TRBD2 (8 bases). V dropped 2 bases and J dropped 3 bases, with 15 bases sitting between them. Germline V gives CDR1 GTSNPN, CDR2 SVGIG (reference sequence). The CDR3 length is 15 residues. For the CDR3, the DNA is TGTGCCTGGAGTCAGTTAGCGGGACAGACAGATACGCAGTATTTT. This encodes CAWSQLAGQTDTQYF.

The chain carries TRBV30 and TRBJ1-3; the D is unclear. This CDR3 is 14 amino acids long. V shed 8 bases and J shed 0 bases, with 14 bases lying between them. CDR1 and CDR2 (germline): GTSNPN, SVGIG (reference sequence). The DNA for the CDR3 is TGTGCCGAAACCACTGGAGACTCTGGAAACACCATATATTTT. Protein: CAETTGDSGNTIYF.

This chain links TRBV6-1 with TRBJ1-1; 7 positions agree with TRBD1. The CDR3 has 16 amino acids. V gave up 1 base and J gave up 6 bases; unmatched junction bases: 11. Germline V gives CDR1 MNHNS, CDR2 SASEGT. The CDR3 DNA is TGTGCCAGCAGTGAAGACACAGGGGCCTTGGGGGCTGAAGCTTTCTTT. This codes for CASSEDTGALGAEAFF.

This clone was detected only a few times. This rearrangement joins TRBV19 to TRBJ2-1; TRBD2 matches 8 bases. CDR1 is LNHDA, CDR2 SQIVND, per germline (reference sequence). The CDR3 loop spans 16 amino acids. With V trimmed by 1 base and J by 1 base, 3 bases remained unmatched. CDR3 bases: TGTGCCAGTAGTATAGTGCGGGGGGCATCCTACAATGAGCAGTTCTTC. This codes for CASSIVRGASYNEQFF.

This clone was picked up a small number of times. V gene TRBV25-1 combines with J gene TRBJ1-1; D call uncertain. Germline lookup yields CDR1 MGHDK and CDR2 SYGVNS. V shed 5 bases and J shed 8 bases, with 12 bases lying between them. The CDR3 loop spans 12 amino acids. CDR3 nucleotide sequence: TGTGCCAGCAGTTTTAGAGAGGGCGAAGCTTTCTTT. As protein: CASSFREGEAFF.